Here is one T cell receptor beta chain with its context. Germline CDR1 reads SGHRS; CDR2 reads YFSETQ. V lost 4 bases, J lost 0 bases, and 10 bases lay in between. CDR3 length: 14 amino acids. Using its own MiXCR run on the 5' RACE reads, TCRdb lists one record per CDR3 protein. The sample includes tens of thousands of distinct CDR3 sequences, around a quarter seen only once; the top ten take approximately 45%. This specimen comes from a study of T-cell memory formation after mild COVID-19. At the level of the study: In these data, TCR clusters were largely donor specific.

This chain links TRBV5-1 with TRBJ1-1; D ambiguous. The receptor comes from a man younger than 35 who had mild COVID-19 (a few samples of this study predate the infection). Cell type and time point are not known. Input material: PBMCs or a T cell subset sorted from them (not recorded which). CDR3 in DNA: TGCGCCAGCAGCCCCCGCAGGATGAACACTGAAGCTTTCTTT. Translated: CASSPRRMNTEAFF.